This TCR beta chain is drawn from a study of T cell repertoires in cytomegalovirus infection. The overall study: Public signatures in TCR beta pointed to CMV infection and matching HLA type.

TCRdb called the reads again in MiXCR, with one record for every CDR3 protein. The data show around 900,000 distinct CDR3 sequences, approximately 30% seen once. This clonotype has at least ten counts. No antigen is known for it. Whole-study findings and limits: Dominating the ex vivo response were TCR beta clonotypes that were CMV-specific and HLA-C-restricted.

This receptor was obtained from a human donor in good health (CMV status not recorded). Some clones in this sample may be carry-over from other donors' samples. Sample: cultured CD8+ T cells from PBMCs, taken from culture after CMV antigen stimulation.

Here the CDR3 reads CASSLALRQRGRRETQYF. For the CDR3, the DNA is TGTGCCAGCAGCTTAGCTCTGAGACAAAGGGGGAGGCGAGAGACCCAGTACTTC. The chain carries TRBV7-6 and TRBJ2-5; tentatively, D is TRBD1 or TRBD2 (6 bases each). The germline V and J ends were trimmed by 0 bases and 4 bases, with 21 bases remaining between them. The germline V gene encodes CDR1 SGHVS and CDR2 FNYEAQ. The CDR3 has 18 residues.